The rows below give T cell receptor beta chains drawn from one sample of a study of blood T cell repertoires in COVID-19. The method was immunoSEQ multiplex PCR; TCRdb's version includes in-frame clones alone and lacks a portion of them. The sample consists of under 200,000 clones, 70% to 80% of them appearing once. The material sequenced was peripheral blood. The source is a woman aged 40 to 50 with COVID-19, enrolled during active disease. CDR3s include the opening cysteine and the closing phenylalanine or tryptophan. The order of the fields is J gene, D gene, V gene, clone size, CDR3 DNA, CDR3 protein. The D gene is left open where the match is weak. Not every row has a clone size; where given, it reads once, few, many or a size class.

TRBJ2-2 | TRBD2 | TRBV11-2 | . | TGTGCCAGCAGCTGGGGGGGTAACGCCGGGGAGCTGTTTTTT | CASSWGGNAGELFF
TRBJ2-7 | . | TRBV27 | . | TGTGCCAGCAGTTTAGCCGACTTTGGGGAGCAGTACTTC | CASSLADFGEQYF
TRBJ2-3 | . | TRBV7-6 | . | TGTGCCAGCAGCTTCAGGGGCGATAGCACAGATACGCAGTATTTT | CASSFRGDSTDTQYF
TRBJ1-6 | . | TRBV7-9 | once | TGTGCCACCGACCCGGAGGCCGGTCACCAAAATTCACCCCTCCACTTT | CATDPEAGHQNSPLHF
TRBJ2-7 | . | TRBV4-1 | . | TGCGCCAGCAGCCAAGATAATACCCGAGGATACGAGCAGTACTTC | CASSQDNTRGYEQYF
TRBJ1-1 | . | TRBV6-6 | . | TGTGCCAGCAGTTACGCGAGGAACACTGAAGCTTTCTTT | CASSYARNTEAFF
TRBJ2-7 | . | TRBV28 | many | TGTGCCAGCAGTAGCCCCGGGACAAACCGCTACGAGCAGTACTTC | CASSSPGTNRYEQYF
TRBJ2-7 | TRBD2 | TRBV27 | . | TGTGCCAGCAGCCTAGGGCTCGCGGGAGGAGGGGAGCAGTACTTC | CASSLGLAGGGEQYF
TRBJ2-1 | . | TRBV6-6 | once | TGTGCCAGCAGTCTCGACAGGCTCCACAATGAGCAGTTCTTC | CASSLDRLHNEQFF
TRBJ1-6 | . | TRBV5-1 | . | TGCGCCAGCAGCTTGGCCGCGGACAGTAGTACCCTCCACTTT | CASSLAADSSTLHF
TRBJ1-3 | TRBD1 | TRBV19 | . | TGTGCCAGTAGTCGGACAGGGGAGTCTGGAAACACCATATATTTT | CASSRTGESGNTIYF
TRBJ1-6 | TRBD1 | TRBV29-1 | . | TGCAGCGTCCGGACAGGGGGCCATTCACCCCTCCACTTT | CSVRTGGHSPLHF
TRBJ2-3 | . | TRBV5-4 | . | TGTGCCAGCAGCTTACCGAGCGATTCCACAGATACGCAGTATTTT | CASSLPSDSTDTQYF
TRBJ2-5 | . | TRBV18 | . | TGTGCCAGCTCACCACGGACAACTTTTCAAGAGACCCAGTACTTC | CASSPRTTFQETQYF
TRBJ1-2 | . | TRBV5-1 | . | TGCGCCAGCAGCCCCTCGGGATCCCAGGCCTATGGCTACACCTTC | CASSPSGSQAYGYTF
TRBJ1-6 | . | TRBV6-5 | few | TGTGCCAGTCGTCCCGAGGTGAGACTTAATTCACCCCTCCACTTT | CASRPEVRLNSPLHF
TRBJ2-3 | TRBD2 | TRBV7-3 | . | TGTGCCAGCAGCAATCGAGGGGCTAGCGGGGGTTGGGTAGATACGCAGTATTTT | CASSNRGASGGWVDTQYF
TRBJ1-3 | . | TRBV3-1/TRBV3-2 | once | TGTGCCAGCAGCCAAGAGTCGACACGGCGCTCTGGAAACACCATATATTTT | CASSQESTRRSGNTIYF
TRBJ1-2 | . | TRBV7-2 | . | TGTGCCAGCAGCTTAAAATCCGTCCCTTATGGCTACACCTTC | CASSLKSVPYGYTF
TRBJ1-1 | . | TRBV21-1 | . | TGTGCCAGCAGCAAAATCGGGACAAACTGGTTGAAACGGACAGTTGAAGCTTTCTTT | CASSKIGTNWLKRTVEAFF
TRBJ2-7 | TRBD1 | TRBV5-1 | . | TGCGCCAGCAGAATAGGACAGGAAACCTACGAGCAGTACTTC | CASRIGQETYEQYF
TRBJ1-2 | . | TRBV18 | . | TGTGCCAGCTCACCAATCGGGGAGATTAACTATGGCTACACCTTC | CASSPIGEINYGYTF
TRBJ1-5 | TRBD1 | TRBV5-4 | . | TGTGCCAGCGGAACAGGGGGCAATCAGCCCCAGCATTTT | CASGTGGNQPQHF
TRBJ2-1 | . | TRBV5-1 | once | TGCGCCAGCAGAGGGACCGGGAGAGGTGAGCAGTTCTTC | CASRGTGRGEQFF
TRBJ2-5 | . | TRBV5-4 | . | TGTGCCAGCAGCTCAATTGGGCTCCTCCAAGAGACCCAGTACTTC | CASSSIGLLQETQYF
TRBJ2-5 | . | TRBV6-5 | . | TGTGCCAGCAGTTTGAGCGTCCGCGAGACCCAGTACTTC | CASSLSVRETQYF
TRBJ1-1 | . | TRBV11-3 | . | TGTGCCAGCAGAGCCAACACTGAAGCTTTCTTT | CASRANTEAFF
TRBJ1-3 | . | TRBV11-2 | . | TGTGCCAGCCGCCTGGGCAGTCACTCTGGAAACACCATATATTTT | CASRLGSHSGNTIYF
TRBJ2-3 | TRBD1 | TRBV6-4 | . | TGTGCCAGGTCCGGGACAGCTCAGAAGTCAGCTAGCACAGATACGCAGTATTTT | CARSGTAQKSASTDTQYF
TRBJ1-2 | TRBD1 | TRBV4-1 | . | TGCGCCAGCTCGCCCAGGGGGCGCTTGGTGGACGGCTACACCTTC | CASSPRGRLVDGYTF
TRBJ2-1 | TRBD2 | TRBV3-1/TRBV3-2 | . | TGTGCCAGCAGCCAGGGACTAGCGGGCAACAATGAGCAGTTCTTC | CASSQGLAGNNEQFF
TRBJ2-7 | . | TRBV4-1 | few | TGCGCCAGCAGCCAAAGCGAATTGGGGGCAACCTACGAGCAGTACTTC | CASSQSELGATYEQYF
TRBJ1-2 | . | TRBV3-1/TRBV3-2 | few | TGTGCCAGCAGTCAAGAGCACAGAAACTATGGCTACACCTTC | CASSQEHRNYGYTF
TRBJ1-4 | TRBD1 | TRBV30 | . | TGTGCCTGGACACCTACAGGGGGGGCGCGAAAACTGTTTTTT | CAWTPTGGARKLFF
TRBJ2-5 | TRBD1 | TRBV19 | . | TGTGCCAGTAGGGGAGTGGGACAGGGGGCTTTAGAGACCCAGTACTTC | CASRGVGQGALETQYF
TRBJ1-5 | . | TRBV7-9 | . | TGTGCCAGCAGCTTTGGAGATCAGCCCCAGCATTTT | CASSFGDQPQHF
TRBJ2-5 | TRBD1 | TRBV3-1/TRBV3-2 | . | TGTGCCAGCAGCCCTTCTACAGGGGCGAGAAAGACCCAGTACTTC | CASSPSTGARKTQYF
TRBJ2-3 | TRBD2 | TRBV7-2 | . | TGTGCCAGCAGTTCCGGGGGGGTGACAGATACGCAGTATTTT | CASSSGGVTDTQYF
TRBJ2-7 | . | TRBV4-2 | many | TGTGCCAGCAGCCAATTCTCAGGCGCCTACGAGCAGTACTTC | CASSQFSGAYEQYF
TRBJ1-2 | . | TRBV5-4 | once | TGTGCCAGCAGCGGCGGAAGCGGTGGCTACACCTTC | CASSGGSGGYTF
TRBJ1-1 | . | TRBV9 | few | TGTGCCAGCAGCGTATTCACAGGGAACACTGAAGCTTTCTTT | CASSVFTGNTEAFF